Following are 31 T cell receptor beta chains from one sample sequenced in a study of T cells expressing NK-cell markers. With the 5' RACE reads reprocessed, TCRdb shows one record per CDR3 protein and no DNA. Its table lists 200,000 to 300,000 distinct CDR3 sequences. Sequences were obtained from blood T cells: a sorted CD56 or NKG2C T cell subset, CD4+ or CD8+ T cells, or bulk PBMC T cells (not recorded which). The receptors were gathered from a man aged 18-30 years in good health.

The rearrangement joins TRBV20-1 to TRBJ1-4; the D gene TCRdb calls, TRBD1, cannot be checked with no DNA. The CDR3 has 13 amino acids. From germline, CDR1 is DFQATT and CDR2 SNEGSKA (reference sequence). Here the CDR3 reads CSASRGTNEKLFF.

This chain uses TRBV5-5 with TRBJ2-3. The germline CDR1 and CDR2 sequences are SGHKS and YYEKEE (reference sequence). The CDR3 spans 15 residues. CDR3 region: CASSFTVQVGDTQYF.

The V call is TRBV20-1, the J call TRBJ2-1; with no DNA, the TCRdb D assignment of TRBD2 cannot be verified. Germline V lookup: CDR1 DFQATT, CDR2 SNEGSKA (reference sequence). The CDR3 has 13 residues. The CDR3 spells CSGGTSGRLGQFF.

The chain's CDR3 is CASSYAGVGNQPQHF. The genes are TRBV6-5 and TRBJ1-5. Germline V gene lookup returns CDR1 MNHEY and CDR2 SVGAGI. The CDR3 consists of 15 residues.

V and J are TRBV7-2 and TRBJ2-1; TCRdb's D gene call, TRBD1, goes unchecked for lack of DNA. The germline gives CDR1 SGHTA, CDR2 FQGNSA. The CDR3 sequence is 15 residues long. CDR3 sequence: CATGSSQGLYNEQFF.

The gene calls are TRBV18 and TRBJ2-1; TCRdb designates TRBD1, a call that cannot be tested without DNA. The germline V gene encodes CDR1 KGHSH and CDR2 LQKENI. This CDR3 is 15 amino acids long. CDR3 protein: CASSIPTGHYNEQFF.

J is TRBJ2-1 and V is TRBV5-1; TCRdb's D call of TRBD2 is untestable without DNA. The CDR3 loop spans 14 amino acids. In germline, CDR1 is SGHRS, CDR2 YFSETQ. The CDR3 sequence: CASSLGGYYNEQFF. Variable domain in full (rest from reference TRBV5-1 and TRBJ2-1): KAGVTQTPRYLIKTRGQQVTLSCSPISGHRSVSWYQQTPGQGLQFLFEYFSETQRNKGNFPGRFSGRQFSNSRSEMNVSTLELGDSALYLCASSLGGYYNEQFFGPGTRLTVL.

The chain employs TRBV12-3 or TRBV12-4 and TRBJ2-2; TCRdb lists TRBD1, though no DNA is available to test this call. The CDR3 covers 12 residues. The CDR3 sequence is CASTGGGGELFF.

V and J are TRBV30 and TRBJ1-1. Germline V lookup: CDR1 GTSNPN, CDR2 SVGIG (reference sequence). This CDR3 has 13 amino acids. The CDR3 reads CAWSARGRAEAFF.

CDR3 sequence: CASSLVGEQETQYF. The chain links TRBV7-6 to TRBJ2-5. Germline CDR1 and CDR2: SGHVS and FNYEAQ. CDR3 length equals 14 residues.

This rearrangement joins TRBV23-1 to TRBJ1-2; TCRdb proposes TRBD1, but this gene call is untestable without DNA. TRBV23-1 is identified as an open reading frame with a role that is uncertain. The CDR3 extends over 15 amino acids. CDR3 residues: CASSQPTGGTGGYTF.

V is TRBV30 and J is TRBJ2-3; the D call from TCRdb, TRBD2, cannot be confirmed without DNA. CDR1 GTSNPN and CDR2 SVGIG come from the germline V gene (reference sequence). The CDR3 totals 16 residues. The CDR3: CAWSVRDLVSTDTQYF.

CDR3 residues: CASSISGSYDTDTQYF. This sequence joins TRBV19 and TRBJ2-3; TCRdb's D call of TRBD2 is untestable without DNA. The CDR3 is 16 residues long. Per the germline V gene, CDR1 is LNHDA and CDR2 is SQIVND (reference sequence).

V and J are TRBV20-1 and TRBJ2-1; TCRdb's D gene call, TRBD2, goes unchecked for lack of DNA. CDR3 size: 14 residues. Germline lookup yields CDR1 DFQATT and CDR2 SNEGSKA (reference sequence). The CDR3 loop is CSANPSGSYNEQFF.

The rearrangement uses TRBV7-6 and TRBJ2-3; the D call from TCRdb, TRBD2, cannot be confirmed without DNA. This CDR3 spans 16 amino acids. Germline V CDR1 and CDR2: SGHVS, FNYEAQ. The CDR3 here is CASSLRAGVVPDTQYF.

The chain couples TRBV10-3 to TRBJ2-5; TCRdb's D call of TRBD1 is untestable without DNA. There are 15 residues in the CDR3. Germline V gene sequence: CDR1 ENHRY, CDR2 SYGVKD. This CDR3 is CAISDRDRVQETQYF.

The chain employs TRBV6-5 and TRBJ1-6; TCRdb reports TRBD1, a call that lacks DNA to check it against. The V gene's germline CDR1 is MNHEY and CDR2 SVGAGI. The CDR3 has 15 amino acids. CDR3: CASSPPTGRNSPLHF.

The J gene is TRBJ2-1, the V gene TRBV24-1; the D call from TCRdb, TRBD1, cannot be confirmed without DNA. CDR1 KGHDR and CDR2 SFDVKD come from the germline V gene. The CDR3 runs 15 residues. The CDR3 here is CATSRDRPIYNEQFF.

The rearrangement links TRBV5-6 to TRBJ2-1; TCRdb's D call, TRBD2, is unchecked because there is no DNA. The germline gives CDR1 SGHDT, CDR2 YYEEEE. CDR3 size: 15 residues. CDR3: CASSLVWAMVNEQFF.

The CDR3 loop is CASSYRTLGLAGEHTQYF. V is TRBV6-5 and J is TRBJ2-3; TCRdb's D call, TRBD2, is unchecked because there is no DNA. The CDR3 contains 18 residues. Germline CDR1 MNHEY, CDR2 SVGAGI.

The CDR3 reads CASSPTSVVTGELFF. The chain is built from TRBV5-1 and TRBJ2-2; TCRdb's D gene call, TRBD2, goes unchecked for lack of DNA. In germline, CDR1 is SGHRS, CDR2 YFSETQ. The length of the CDR3 is 15 residues. Using reference TRBV5-1 and TRBJ2-2 for the parts outside the CDR3, the full variable domain is KAGVTQTPRYLIKTRGQQVTLSCSPISGHRSVSWYQQTPGQGLQFLFEYFSETQRNKGNFPGRFSGRQFSNSRSEMNVSTLELGDSALYLCASSPTSVVTGELFFGEGSRLTVL.

The CDR3: CASGLAGVQFF. The gene calls are TRBV19 and TRBJ2-1; TCRdb returns TRBD2, unconfirmable since there is no DNA. The CDR3 is 11 residues long. Per the germline V gene, CDR1 is LNHDA and CDR2 is SQIVND (reference sequence). Using reference TRBV19 and TRBJ2-1 for the parts outside the CDR3, the full variable domain is DGGITQSPKYLFRKEGQNVTLSCEQNLNHDAMYWYRQDPGQGLRLIYYSQIVNDFQKGDIAEGYSVSREKKESFPLTVTSAQKNPTAFYLCASGLAGVQFFGPGTRLTVL.

V usage is TRBV7-9 and J usage is TRBJ2-3. This CDR3 contains 14 residues. Germline V gives CDR1 SEHNR, CDR2 FQNEAQ (reference sequence). CDR3 region: CASSQGVSTDTQYF.

This sequence joins TRBV5-5 and TRBJ2-3; absent DNA, TCRdb's TRBD1 call cannot be checked. From germline, CDR1 is SGHKS and CDR2 YYEKEE (reference sequence). This CDR3 has 15 residues. The CDR3 is CASSVRDRGADTQYF.

This chain joins TRBV12-3 or TRBV12-4 and TRBJ1-4; TCRdb names TRBD1, which stays unverified in the absence of DNA. The length of the CDR3 is 17 residues. The CDR3 here is CASSFLGTGGLGEKLFF.

The CDR3: CASTGRSSTDTQYF. The chain joins TRBV2 to TRBJ2-3. The germline CDR1 and CDR2 sequences are SNHLY and FYNNEI. The CDR3 covers 14 residues.

V usage is TRBV5-5 and J usage is TRBJ2-5; TCRdb indicates TRBD2, and absent DNA this call remains unverified. Germline V lookup: CDR1 SGHKS, CDR2 YYEKEE (reference sequence). This CDR3 region has 15 residues. CDR3: CASSSEGTSQETQYF.

The J gene is TRBJ2-3, the V gene TRBV5-1; TCRdb proposes TRBD2, but this gene call is untestable without DNA. This CDR3 has 18 residues. The germline V gene encodes CDR1 SGHRS and CDR2 YFSETQ. CDR3: CASSFGLSSGREGDTQYF.

The gene calls are TRBV12-3 or TRBV12-4 and TRBJ2-1; TCRdb's assignment of TRBD1 cannot be checked, as there is no DNA. The CDR3 sequence is 13 residues long. The CDR3 protein is CASSLLGQGGQFF.

This chain uses TRBV20-1 with TRBJ2-1; there is no DNA to check the TCRdb D call of TRBD1. The CDR3 totals 14 residues. Looked up from germline, CDR1 is DFQATT and CDR2 is SNEGSKA (reference sequence). The CDR3 loop reads CSAYGQRTYNEQFF.

This chain connects TRBV6-5 to TRBJ1-3; lacking DNA, the TRBD1 call made by TCRdb goes unchecked. Germline V gives CDR1 MNHEY, CDR2 SVGAGI. The CDR3 covers 12 residues. The CDR3 loop reads CAARGQGNTIYF.